This TCR beta chain emerged from a study of T cells after yellow fever vaccination. Only a few counts were recorded for this clonotype. Trimming removed 4 bases at V and 9 bases at J, with 13 bases between. The CDR3 is 13 amino acids. In germline, CDR1 is SGHTA, CDR2 FQGNSA. The 5'RACE template-switching step produced TCR cDNA and added a universal primer site and UMIs. TCRdb reprocessed the 5' RACE reads via MiXCR and lists one record per CDR3 protein. Among hundreds of thousands of distinct CDR3 sequences, 20% to 25% were seen once, and the ten largest hold about 15%. The chain uses TRBV7-2 and TRBJ1-5; D may be TRBD1 (5 bases). The clonotype originates from a man aged 18 to 29 who received the YFV17D yellow fever vaccine. Specimen: PBMCs, collected roughly 20 days after the first yellow fever vaccination. The CDR3, as DNA: TGTGCCAGCAGCTCAGGGTTGTGGTGGCCCCAGCATTTT. Encoded protein: CASSSGLWWPQHF. The full variable domain, rest sourced from reference TRBV7-2 and TRBJ1-5, is GAGVSQSPSNKVTEKGKDVELRCDPISGHTALYWYRQSLGQGLEFLIYFQGNSAPDKSGLPSDRFSAERTGGSVSTLTIQRTQQEDSAVYLCASSSGLWWPQHFGDGTRLSIL.